This T cell receptor (beta chain) was documented in a study of T cell responses to AZD1222 COVID-19 vaccine. Points from the study as a whole: CD4 TCRs associated with vaccination spanned spike, dominating at 160-218 and 743-854.

Profiling relied on immunoSEQ multiplex PCR, and the TCRdb table lists in-frame clones only, not all of them. Among some 130,000 clones listed, 85% to 95% were seen once. CDR3 length equals 14 residues. Germline values: CDR1 SGHVS, CDR2 FNYEAQ. With 3 bases removed from V and 6 bases from J, the gap between germline ends came to 11 bases. Worth noting for this clone: The antigen remains unidentified.

The V and J genes are TRBV7-6 and TRBJ2-2, with D possibly being TRBD1 or TRBD2 (6 bases each). This clonotype was sampled from an adult who received the AZD1222 COVID-19 vaccine. Source: peripheral blood, taken 28 days after the second AZD1222 dose. The CDR3 is CASSFYREAGELFF. The DNA of the CDR3 is TGTGCCAGCAGCTTCTACAGGGAGGCCGGGGAGCTGTTTTTT.